The TCR beta chain under discussion was sequenced for a study of blood T cell repertoires in COVID-19. Study-level background: The United States, Italy and Spain supplied acute and convalescent COVID-19 samples. The analysed material was cDNA or gDNA that came from T cells, B-cell-depleted T cells, or PBMCs.

One Seattle source followed patients from active infection through their disease course. Original processing notes: Reference gene primers were amplified, and this amplification served to estimate nucleated cell counts. Some clones are missing from TCRdb's copy, which holds only in-frame ones; the method was immunoSEQ multiplex PCR. V and J calls and clone size are given by that table; D and trimming were obtained from the DNA. The repertoire includes about 200,000 clones, around 85% of them detected once, and 0.95% sits in the top ten. Germline V gene sequence: CDR1 SNHLY, CDR2 FYNNEI. There are 14 residues in the CDR3. V dropped 1 base and J dropped 4 bases, with 10 bases sitting between them.

This chain joins TRBV2 and TRBJ1-2; D possibly corresponds to TRBD1 (5 bases). Sequenced sample: peripheral blood. The source is a man aged 60 to 69 with COVID-19, enrolled during active disease. As DNA, the CDR3 is TGTGCCAGCAGTGAAGGCAGGGCCTCCTATGGCTACACCTTC. Translated: CASSEGRASYGYTF.